This is a list of T cell receptor beta chains from one sample in a study of blood T cell repertoires in COVID-19. Assay used: immunoSEQ multiplex PCR; TCRdb lists only in-frame clones, some missing. The data hold 150,000 to 200,000 clones, with 70% to 90% observed a single time. The sample consisted of peripheral blood. The receptors shown here come from a human donor with active or convalescent COVID-19. The donor label of this sample is uncertain. CDR3s include the opening cysteine and the closing phenylalanine or tryptophan.

V | CDR3
TRBV6-6 | CASSDRQGRDEKLFF
TRBV2 | CAGSSGLAGSDYTDTQYF
TRBV7-9 | CASSLLGLAGGPVADTQYF
TRBV11-2 | CASSLPGQPYEQYF
TRBV2 | CASTPGTSGYNEQFF
TRBV4-2 | CASSSGQGNSPLHF
TRBV28 | CASSLSGNEQFF
TRBV2 | CASSLAGGPSYEQYF
TRBV6-5 | CASSLTWTAYMSYTF
TRBV12-3/TRBV12-4 | CASREGAYGYTF
TRBV5-1 | CASTSPRVDTQYF
TRBV7-3 | CASSLSGTGTLNSPLHF
TRBV2 | CGTRGAGGVETQYF
TRBV5-1 | CASSTAGAGELFF
TRBV6-5 | CASRRTDTYEQYF
TRBV5-1 | CASRSTGTSYNEQFF
TRBV3-1/TRBV3-2 | CASSQVLFANEGYGYTF
TRBV7-3 | CASSSRVYTDTQYF
TRBV18 | CASSSGQRTDTQYF
TRBV7-9 | CASIPGPGLAGGSTDTQYF
TRBV27 | CASSSILASDTQYF
TRBV29-1 | CSVDRRTMNTEAFF
TRBV18 | CASSLGQVNTGELFF
TRBV16 | CASSQSLGAVNYEQYF
TRBV20-1 | CSTGDETQYF
TRBV7-3 | CASSPDREDNEQFF
TRBV9 | CASSAGQGVSYTF
TRBV18 | CASSPPGRGGNTEAFF
TRBV7-2 | CASSFNPSYEQYF
TRBV7-7 | CASSPGGYNEQFF
TRBV3-1/TRBV3-2 | CASSQGSGIYYEQYF
TRBV2 | CASSDFSGIYF
TRBV28 | CATDGRIVDTQYF
TRBV28 | CASSLGGQGAGEQYF
TRBV18 | CASSPSGATNEKLFF
TRBV7-9 | CASSPGDSGSGANVLTF
TRBV2 | CASRGGLSF
TRBV11-2 | CASSLDLGRDGYTF
TRBV7-9 | CASSSTTGGQGYTF